This is a list of T cell receptor beta chains from one sample in a study of T cell repertoires in cytomegalovirus infection. TCRdb used MiXCR to reprocess the reads, holding one entry per CDR3 protein. The sample lists about 470,000 distinct CDR3 sequences; roughly 43% were seen once. No cognate antigen is known for these TCRs. Sequences were derived from cultured PBMCs, sampled from culture after CMV antigen stimulation. These receptors came from a human donor in good health (CMV status not recorded). Some clones in this sample may be carry-over from other donors' samples. CDR3s include the opening cysteine and the closing phenylalanine or tryptophan. The D gene is left open where the match is weak. Size values are once, few and many counts, or a class for expanded clones, and some rows have none.

size	D	V	J	CDR3	DNA
few	NA	TRBV7-8	TRBJ2-7	CASSLAPTGPMGEQYF	TGTGCCAGCAGCTTAGCGCCCACAGGTCCCATGGGGGAGCAGTACTTC
few	NA	TRBV4-1	TRBJ2-5	CASSPVGIIKETQYF	TGCGCCAGCAGTCCGGTGGGCATCATCAAAGAGACCCAGTACTTC
NA	TRBD1	TRBV20-1	TRBJ2-1	CSARDNNRGFTHYNEQFF	TGCAGTGCTAGAGATAACAACAGGGGATTCACTCACTACAATGAGCAGTTCTTC
few	TRBD2	TRBV6-1	TRBJ2-5	CASSEWGLAGQETQYF	TGTGCCAGCAGTGAATGGGGACTAGCGGGGCAAGAGACCCAGTACTTC
few	TRBD1	TRBV6-1	TRBJ2-3	CASRDGTGGSTDTQYF	TGTGCCAGCAGGGACGGGACAGGGGGTTCCACAGATACGCAGTATTTT
NA	NA	TRBV12-3/TRBV12-4	TRBJ1-6	CASSTKGGSPLHF	TGTGCCAGCAGTACCAAGGGAGGTTCACCCCTCCACTTT
few	NA	TRBV7-2	TRBJ1-1	CASSSAPVDTEAFF	TGTGCCAGCAGCTCCGCCCCGGTTGACACTGAAGCTTTCTTT
once	TRBD1	TRBV5-1	TRBJ2-7	CASSAGQGLYEQYF	TGCGCCAGCAGCGCGGGACAGGGGCTCTACGAGCAGTACTTC
NA	TRBD1	TRBV20-1	TRBJ2-3	CSAPDRARDTQYF	TGCAGTGCTCCGGACAGGGCCCGAGATACGCAGTATTTT
many	TRBD2	TRBV7-2	TRBJ2-3	CASSFLRGVSTDTQYF	TGTGCCAGCAGCTTTTTGCGGGGGGTTTCCACAGATACGCAGTATTTT
NA	TRBD1	TRBV20-1	TRBJ2-5	CSAWTGPGTQYF	TGCAGTGCTTGGACAGGGCCGGGGACCCAGTACTTC
NA	TRBD1	TRBV5-4	TRBJ1-1	CATRPRQGGEAFF	TGTGCCACCCGACCTAGACAGGGGGGTGAAGCTTTCTTT
NA	NA	TRBV10-3	TRBJ1-1	CASQGGPGTEAFF	TGTGCCTCACAAGGGGGGCCGGGCACTGAAGCTTTCTTT
few	TRBD1	TRBV7-2	TRBJ1-5	CASSQRDRNQPQHF	TGTGCCAGCAGCCAACGGGACAGAAATCAGCCCCAGCATTTT
NA	NA	TRBV5-1	TRBJ1-2	CASSLQGTHYGYTF	TGCGCCAGCAGCTTGCAAGGGACCCACTATGGCTACACCTTC
NA	NA	TRBV28	TRBJ1-5	CASRLRQQSAQPQHF	TGTGCCAGCAGACTAAGACAGCAAAGTGCCCAGCCCCAGCATTTT
NA	TRBD2	TRBV4-1	TRBJ2-1	CASSQGRTSDSYNEQFF	TGCGCCAGCAGCCAAGGTAGAACTAGCGACTCCTACAATGAGCAGTTCTTC
NA	TRBD2	TRBV20-1	TRBJ2-3	CSAPGGSTDTQYF	TGCAGTGCTCCGGGGGGTAGCACAGATACGCAGTATTTT
few	NA	TRBV6-5	TRBJ2-5	CASAGVLVELQETQYF	TGTGCCAGCGCTGGGGTCCTGGTAGAGCTCCAAGAGACCCAGTACTTC
few	NA	TRBV19	TRBJ1-1	CASKIEWDLTAEAFF	TGTGCCAGTAAGATTGAGTGGGACCTTACAGCTGAAGCTTTCTTT
few	NA	TRBV20-1	TRBJ1-5	CSASPGSNQPQHF	TGCAGTGCTAGCCCAGGTAGCAATCAGCCCCAGCATTTT
NA	TRBD2	TRBV6-2/TRBV6-3	TRBJ2-2	CASSKDSGGGTGELFF	TGTGCCAGCAGCAAGGATTCGGGAGGTGGGACCGGGGAGCTGTTTTTT
NA	NA	TRBV20-1	TRBJ2-3	CSAPARDTQYF	TGCAGTGCTCCGGCGCGAGATACGCAGTATTTT
few	TRBD1	TRBV20-1	TRBJ1-6	CSARPRDRGTHSPLHF	TGCAGTGCCCGACCCCGGGACAGGGGAACCCATTCACCCCTCCACTTT
NA	NA	TRBV9	TRBJ1-2	CASSVEPETYGYTF	TGTGCCAGCAGCGTAGAACCAGAGACCTATGGCTACACCTTC
NA	NA	TRBV20-1	TRBJ2-7	CSASPPTSSYEQYF	TGCAGTGCTAGCCCTCCTACTAGCTCCTACGAGCAGTACTTC
NA	NA	TRBV6-5	TRBJ1-5	CASNRGKGQPQHF	TGTGCCAGCAACCGGGGGAAGGGTCAGCCCCAGCATTTT
few	NA	TRBV19	TRBJ1-2	CASSTFGVNGYTF	TGTGCCAGTAGTACCTTTGGGGTCAATGGCTACACCTTC
few	NA	TRBV5-5	TRBJ2-5	CASGGDWDERGTQYF	TGTGCCAGCGGAGGAGACTGGGACGAAAGGGGGACCCAGTACTTC
NA	NA	TRBV7-2	TRBJ2-3	CASSSVRRGTDTQYF	TGTGCCAGCAGCTCCGTACGGCGGGGCACAGATACGCAGTATTTT
few	NA	TRBV7-2	TRBJ2-5	CASSLGLAPSRETQYF	TGTGCCAGCAGCTTAGGCCTAGCGCCTAGCCGAGAGACCCAGTACTTC
NA	TRBD1	TRBV24-1	TRBJ1-1	CATTDRGRNKHEAFF	TGTGCCACGACTGACAGGGGGAGAAATAAGCATGAAGCTTTCTTT
NA	NA	TRBV9	TRBJ2-1	CASSVAAGPTGNEQFF	TGTGCCAGCAGCGTAGCTGCAGGGCCTACCGGTAATGAGCAGTTCTTC
NA	NA	TRBV6-5	TRBJ2-4	CASSYSRGNIQYF	TGTGCCAGCAGTTACTCACGGGGAAACATTCAGTACTTC
NA	TRBD1	TRBV5-5	TRBJ2-1	CASSLRDRVWTYNEQFF	TGTGCCAGCAGCTTGAGGGACAGGGTATGGACCTACAATGAGCAGTTCTTC
few	NA	TRBV19	TRBJ2-1	CASSTTDYNEQFF	TGTGCCAGTAGTACGACAGATTACAATGAGCAGTTCTTC
NA	NA	TRBV6-6	TRBJ1-4	CASSSLPGQLNEKLFF	TGTGCCAGCAGTTCCCTTCCCGGACAGCTTAATGAAAAACTGTTTTTT
few	NA	TRBV29-1	TRBJ2-1	CSVGSGNPPGQFF	TGCAGCGTTGGAAGCGGTAACCCCCCAGGGCAGTTCTTC
few	TRBD2	TRBV7-9	TRBJ2-5	CASSSQGLAEETQYF	TGTGCCAGCAGCTCCCAGGGACTAGCTGAAGAGACCCAGTACTTC
NA	TRBD2	TRBV6-1	TRBJ2-3	CASSRGGFSDTQYF	TGTGCCAGCAGTCGCGGGGGTTTCTCAGATACGCAGTATTTT
NA	TRBD1	TRBV12-3/TRBV12-4	TRBJ1-5	CASSQGGPPQHF	TGTGCCAGCAGTCAGGGGGGTCCGCCCCAGCATTTT
few	NA	TRBV7-2	TRBJ1-4	CASSSGGTTNEKLFF	TGTGCCAGCAGCTCGGGGGGGACAACTAATGAAAAACTGTTTTTT
NA	NA	TRBV7-8	TRBJ2-3	CASTPEGEDTQYF	TGTGCCAGCACCCCAGAGGGGGAAGATACGCAGTATTTT
many	TRBD1	TRBV7-2	TRBJ2-3	CASIGGAVGGPGYTQYF	TGTGCCAGCATCGGAGGAGCGGTAGGGGGCCCGGGGTATACGCAGTATTTT
few	NA	TRBV7-2	TRBJ2-2	CASSPTHRRRNTGELFF	TGTGCCAGCAGCCCTACCCACAGGAGGCGGAACACCGGGGAGCTGTTTTTT
once	NA	TRBV19	TRBJ1-1	CASSQPRNTEAFF	TGTGCCAGTAGTCAACCGAGGAACACTGAAGCTTTCTTT
NA	TRBD1	TRBV7-2	TRBJ2-5	CASSKGQHQETQYF	TGTGCCAGCAGCAAGGGACAGCACCAAGAGACCCAGTACTTC
few	TRBD2	TRBV4-1	TRBJ2-7	CASSQGLASYEQYF	TGCGCCAGCAGCCAAGGACTAGCATCCTACGAGCAGTACTTC
few	NA	TRBV12-3/TRBV12-4	TRBJ1-5	CASRSMNSNQPQHF	TGTGCCAGCAGGTCCATGAATAGCAATCAGCCCCAGCATTTT
NA	NA	TRBV11-2	TRBJ1-5	CASSLRGWGNQPQHF	TGTGCCAGCAGCTTACGGGGGTGGGGCAATCAGCCCCAGCATTTT
NA	TRBD1	TRBV10-3	TRBJ2-1	CAIRPGQGDNEQFF	TGTGCCATCAGGCCGGGACAGGGGGACAATGAGCAGTTCTTC
NA	NA	TRBV15	TRBJ1-2	CATSRDPSGSVSYGYTF	TGTGCCACCAGCAGAGATCCTTCAGGGTCCGTAAGCTATGGCTACACCTTC
NA	NA	TRBV27	TRBJ2-1	CASVRVADNEQFF	TGTGCCAGCGTAAGGGTAGCGGACAATGAGCAGTTCTTC
NA	TRBD2	TRBV6-6	TRBJ2-1	CASSHGGANEQFF	TGTGCCAGCAGCCACGGGGGGGCCAATGAGCAGTTCTTC
once	TRBD1	TRBV7-9	TRBJ2-3	CASSFRTGFIPDTDTQYF	TGTGCCAGCAGCTTTCGGACAGGGTTTATTCCGGACACAGATACGCAGTATTTT
NA	NA	TRBV29-1	TRBJ1-2	CSVVSRRGLYYGYTF	TGCAGCGTTGTTTCGAGGAGGGGACTTTACTATGGCTACACCTTC